The table lists the clone carrying this T cell receptor (beta chain) with a count of one. CDR3 size: 16 residues. CDR1 SNHLY and CDR2 FYNNEI come from the germline V gene. Trimming removed 4 bases from V and 0 bases from J, with 10 bases in between. TCRdb's copy holds only in-frame clones and misses some; the assay was immunoSEQ multiplex PCR. The sample includes around 200,000 clones, 80% to 95% of them seen just once. This sample is drawn from a study of control samples from healthy donors and cancer patients. The clonotype comes from a man younger than 35 in good health. Source material: blood. The V gene is TRBV2, the J gene TRBJ2-6; D not resolved. The CDR3 DNA reads TGTGCCAGCAGTGCTGGAAGGAACTCTGGGGCCAACGTCCTGACTTTC. Amino acid sequence: CASSAGRNSGANVLTF.